The T cell receptor beta chain described here comes from a study of cytomegalovirus exposure and HLA in healthy donors. A multiplex PCR was run with 60 Vbeta primers and 13 Jbeta primers. Repertoires were generated with immunoSEQ multiplex PCR, while TCRdb's copy carries only in-frame clones and drops some. The sample lists fewer than 130,000 clones; about three quarters were seen once. At collection, donors were nominally healthy, but unrecorded immune exposures were probable. CDR3 length: 14 amino acids. The germline V gene encodes CDR1 SGDLS and CDR2 YYNGEE. The V end lost 3 bases, the J end lost 6 bases, and 15 bases lay between the germline ends.

Sequenced: PBMCs. This chain links TRBV9 with TRBJ1-2; D remains unclear. The TCR was taken from a woman aged 60 to 75 in good health and CMV-seropositive. The CDR3 loop is CASSANGRKDGYTF. Here the CDR3 DNA reads TGTGCCAGCAGCGCCAACGGGAGGAAAGATGGCTACACCTTC. Based on the CDR3 plus reference TRBV9 and TRBJ1-2, the full variable domain is DSGVTQTPKHLITATGQRVTLRCSPRSGDLSVYWYQQSLDQGLQFLIQYYNGEERAKGNILERFSAQQFPDLHSELNLSSLELGDSALYFCASSANGRKDGYTFGSGTRLTVV.